This T cell receptor (beta chain) is drawn from a study of OX40 agonist ivuxolimab in advanced cancers. Study details: From about 23 to 85 years was the age range, with a mean of approximately 58 years, and about 83% were male.

The repertoire was sequenced with immunoSEQ multiplex PCR; TCRdb's copy has only in-frame clones and lacks some. The repertoire holds 25,000 to 35,000 clones, with approximately 84% as singletons. V was cut by 5 bases and J by 3 bases, with 17 bases left in between. Per the germline V gene, CDR1 is MNHEY and CDR2 is SMNVEV (reference sequence). The CDR3 spans 15 residues. This specimen consisted of CD4+ or CD8+ T cells sorted from blood, obtained in a trial of the OX40 agonist ivuxolimab. The receptor was derived from an adult with an advanced solid tumor such as melanoma, head and neck, liver or kidney cancer. The chain carries TRBV27 and TRBJ2-7, with D unresolved. The CDR3 loop reads CASSRHTGPIYEQYF. The CDR3, as DNA: TGTGCCAGCAGTAGACACACTGGCCCAATCTACGAGCAGTACTTC.